This T cell receptor beta chain was profiled in a study of control samples from healthy donors and cancer patients. This clone was seen at least ten times. Some clones are missing from TCRdb's copy, which holds only in-frame ones; the method was immunoSEQ multiplex PCR. Among under 150,000 clones listed, 93% were seen once. The CDR3 is 13 residues long. Germline V CDR1 and CDR2: MRHNA, SNTAGT. V lost 6 bases, J lost 2 bases, and 8 bases lay in between. This rearrangement joins TRBV6-4 to TRBJ2-1, with D maybe TRBD2 (6 bases). The material sequenced was blood. The TCR originated in a man aged 25 to 40 in good health. This chain's CDR3 is CASSPGAYNEQFF. CDR3 coding DNA: TGTGCCAGCAGCCCGGGGGCCTACAATGAGCAGTTCTTC.